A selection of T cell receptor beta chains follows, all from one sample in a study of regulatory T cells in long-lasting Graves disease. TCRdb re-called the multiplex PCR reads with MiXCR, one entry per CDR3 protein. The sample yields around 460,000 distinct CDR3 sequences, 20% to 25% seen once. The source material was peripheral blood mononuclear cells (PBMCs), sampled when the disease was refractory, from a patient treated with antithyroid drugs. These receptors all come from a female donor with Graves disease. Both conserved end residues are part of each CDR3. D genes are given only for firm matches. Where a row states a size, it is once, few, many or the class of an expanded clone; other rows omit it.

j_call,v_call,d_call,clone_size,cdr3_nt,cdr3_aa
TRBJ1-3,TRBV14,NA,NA,TGTGCCAGCAGCGTGCTCCGGGGAAACGCCATATATTTT,CASSVLRGNAIYF
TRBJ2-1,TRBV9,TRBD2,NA,TGTGCCAGCAGCGTAGCTGGCGGGAGCTCCTACAATGAGCAGTTCTTC,CASSVAGGSSYNEQFF
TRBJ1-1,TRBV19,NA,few,TGTGCCAGCAGCCCTAGGAGAACTGAAGCTTTCTTT,CASSPRRTEAFF
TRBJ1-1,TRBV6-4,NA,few,TGTGCCAGCAGTGAGGCCGGGACAACGAACACTGAAGCTTTCTTT,CASSEAGTTNTEAFF
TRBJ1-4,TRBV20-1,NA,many,TGCAGTGCTAGAGTTTGGGCCGAAAAACTGTTTTTT,CSARVWAEKLFF
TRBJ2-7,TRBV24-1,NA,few,TGTGCCACCACGGAATCTCTGACCTACGAGCAGTACTTC,CATTESLTYEQYF
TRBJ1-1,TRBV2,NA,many,TGTGCCAGCATTGGGGGGATAGGCACTGAAGCTTTCTTT,CASIGGIGTEAFF
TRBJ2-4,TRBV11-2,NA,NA,TGTGCCAGCAGCCCCGGCAGCGGAGCCAAAAACATTCAGTACTTC,CASSPGSGAKNIQYF
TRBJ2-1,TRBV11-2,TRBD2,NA,TGTGCCAGCAGCGGTGGGACTAGCGGGCCCTACAATGAGCAGTTCTTC,CASSGGTSGPYNEQFF
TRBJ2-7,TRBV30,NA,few,TGTGCCTGGAGTGGATTCAAGGGCGAGCAGTACTTC,CAWSGFKGEQYF
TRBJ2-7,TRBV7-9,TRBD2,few,TGTGCCAGCAGCTTAGAAGTTAGCGGGAGTTACGAGCAGTACTTC,CASSLEVSGSYEQYF
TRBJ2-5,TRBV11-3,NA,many,TGTGCCAGCAGCAAGGGACAAGAAGGTCAGACCCAGTACTTC,CASSKGQEGQTQYF
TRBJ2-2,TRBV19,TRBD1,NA,TGTGCCAGCGGGACAGGCGAAACCGGGGAGCTGTTTTTT,CASGTGETGELFF
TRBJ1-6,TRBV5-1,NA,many,TGCGCCAGCAGCTTGGAAGGACGGGGAAATTCACCCCTCCACTTT,CASSLEGRGNSPLHF
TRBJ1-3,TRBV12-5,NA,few,TGTGCTAGTGGTTGGGTCGGAGGAAACACCATATATTTT,CASGWVGGNTIYF
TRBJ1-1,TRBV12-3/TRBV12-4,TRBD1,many,TGTGCCAGCAGGCCAGGGACAGGGGGTAGCAACACTGAAGCTTTCTTT,CASRPGTGGSNTEAFF
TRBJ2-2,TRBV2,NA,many,TGTGCCAGCATACCCGGACCGAACACCGGGGAGCTGTTTTTT,CASIPGPNTGELFF
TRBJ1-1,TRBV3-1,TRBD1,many,TGTGCCAGCAGCCAAGAAGGGGGCAACACTGAAGCTTTCTTT,CASSQEGGNTEAFF
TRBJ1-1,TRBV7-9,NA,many,TGTGCCAGCAGCCCCCGCGGAGGGATGAACACTGAAGCTTTCTTT,CASSPRGGMNTEAFF
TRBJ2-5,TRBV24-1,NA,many,TGTGCCACCAGTGAGTCAGTCCCTTACCAAGAGACCCAGTACTTC,CATSESVPYQETQYF
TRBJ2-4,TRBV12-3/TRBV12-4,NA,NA,TGTGCCAGCAGTTTCGGGGGCGGGAAGCTTCAGTACTTC,CASSFGGGKLQYF
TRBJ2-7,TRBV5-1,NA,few,TGCGCCAGCAGCTTCGCCCGTAGCGTACGTCGGCACGAGCAGTACTTC,CASSFARSVRRHEQYF
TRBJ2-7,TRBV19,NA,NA,TGTGCCAGTAGTATAGGGGCGAGGACACCGATCCCCTACGAGCAGTACTTC,CASSIGARTPIPYEQYF
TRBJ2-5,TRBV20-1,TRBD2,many,TGCAGTGCTCCTAACCCGACTAGCGGGAGTTCAGAGACCCAGTACTTC,CSAPNPTSGSSETQYF
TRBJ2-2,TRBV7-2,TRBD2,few,TGTGCCAGCAGCTTAAATAGCGGGGGGAACACCGGGGAGCTGTTTTTT,CASSLNSGGNTGELFF
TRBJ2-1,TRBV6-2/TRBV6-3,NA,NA,TGTGCCAGCAGCCTGACCGACTCCTACAATGAGCAGTTCTTC,CASSLTDSYNEQFF
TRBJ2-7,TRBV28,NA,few,TGTGCCAGCAGTTTATTACTCCACCAGAGCCTAGCCTACGAGCAGTACTTC,CASSLLLHQSLAYEQYF
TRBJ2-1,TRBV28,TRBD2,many,TGTGCCAGCAGTTTGGGGAGGGCTCGGTACAATGAGCAGTTCTTC,CASSLGRARYNEQFF
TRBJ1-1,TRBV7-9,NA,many,TGTGCCAGCAGCCCCCGTGGGGACACTGAAGCTTTCTTT,CASSPRGDTEAFF
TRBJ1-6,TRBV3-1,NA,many,TGTGCCAGCAGCGCCCGACAGACTTCACCCCTCCACTTT,CASSARQTSPLHF
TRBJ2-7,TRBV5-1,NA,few,TGCGCCAGCAGCCAGGAGGGGGGGCTATCTGGCGAGCAGTACTTC,CASSQEGGLSGEQYF
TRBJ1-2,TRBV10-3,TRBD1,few,TGTGCCATCAGTGGGAAGACAGGGTACTATGGCTACACCTTC,CAISGKTGYYGYTF
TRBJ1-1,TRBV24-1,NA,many,TGTGCCACCAGTGATAATCGGGGGGCCGCCACTGAAGCTTTCTTT,CATSDNRGAATEAFF
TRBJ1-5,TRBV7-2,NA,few,TGTGCCAGCAGCCCTAGGAGGGGCAGCAATCAGCCCCAGCATTTT,CASSPRRGSNQPQHF
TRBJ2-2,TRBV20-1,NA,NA,TGCAGTGCTCACAGGCCTACGAACACCGGGGAGCTGTTTTTT,CSAHRPTNTGELFF
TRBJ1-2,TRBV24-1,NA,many,TGTGCCACCAGTGCTAATTATGGCTACACCTTC,CATSANYGYTF
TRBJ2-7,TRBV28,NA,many,TGTGCCAGCAGTTTCCCAGATTCCTACGAGCAGTACTTC,CASSFPDSYEQYF
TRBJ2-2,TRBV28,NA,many,TGTGCCAGCAGTCGCTCAGGGGAGCTGTTTTTT,CASSRSGELFF
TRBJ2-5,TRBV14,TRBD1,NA,TGTGCCAGCAGCTCCGGACAGGTGGAAGACCAAGAGACCCAGTACTTC,CASSSGQVEDQETQYF
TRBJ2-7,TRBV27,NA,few,TGTGCCAGCAGACCCGGGGTGACTTCCTACGAGCAGTACTTC,CASRPGVTSYEQYF
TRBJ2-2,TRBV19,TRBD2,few,TGTGCCAGTAGTAGTACGGCGGGAGGTGCGGAGCTGTTTTTT,CASSSTAGGAELFF
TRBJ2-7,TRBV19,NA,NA,TGTGCCACCTCCTCCAGGCTAGCCTACGAGCAGTACTTC,CATSSRLAYEQYF
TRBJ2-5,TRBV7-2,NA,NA,TGTGCCAGCAGAAAAGGGTTTTGGGAGACCCAGTACTTC,CASRKGFWETQYF
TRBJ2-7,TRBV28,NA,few,TGTGCCAGCAGTTTAACGGTGGTCTACGAGCAGTACTTC,CASSLTVVYEQYF
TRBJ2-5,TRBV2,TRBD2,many,TGTGCCAGTGGACTAGATCTCCAAGAGACCCAGTACTTC,CASGLDLQETQYF
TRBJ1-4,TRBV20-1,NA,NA,TGCAGTGCTACGGAGGGGATAAATGAAAAACTGTTTTTT,CSATEGINEKLFF
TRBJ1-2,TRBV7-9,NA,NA,TGTGCCAGCAGCTTAGAGACAGCGGACTTTAACTATGGCTACACCTTC,CASSLETADFNYGYTF
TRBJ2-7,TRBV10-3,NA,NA,TGTGCCATCAGGGGGAGCGGATCCTACGAGCAGTACTTC,CAIRGSGSYEQYF
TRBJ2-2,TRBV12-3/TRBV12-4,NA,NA,TGTGCCAGCAGTTTAACCGGGAACACCGAGGAGCTGTTTTTT,CASSLTGNTEELFF
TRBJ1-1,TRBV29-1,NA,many,TGCAGCGTTTTTGATTCAGCGGTCCTGAACACTGAAGCTTTCTTT,CSVFDSAVLNTEAFF